What follows are 23 T cell receptor beta chains derived from one specimen sequenced in a study of T cell responses to AZD1222 COVID-19 vaccine. Generated by immunoSEQ multiplex PCR, the TCRdb table keeps only in-frame clones and is missing some. The data show fewer than 55,000 clones, approximately 79% seen once. This sample comprised peripheral blood, obtained on day 0 of MenACWY control vaccination. Source of these receptors: an adult in good health.

The chain recombines TRBV4-2 with TRBJ2-2, with unresolved D. The length of the CDR3 is 15 residues. V gave up 0 bases and J gave up 7 bases, with 12 bases separating them. From germline, CDR1 is LGHNA and CDR2 YNFKEQ. CDR3 in amino acids: CASSQEPFPGGELFF. The CDR3 DNA follows: TGTGCCAGCAGCCAAGAACCTTTTCCCGGCGGGGAGCTGTTTTTT.

This clone has more than one count but fewer than ten. The J gene is TRBJ2-3, the V gene TRBV18; no definite D call. V was clipped by 6 bases and J by 2 bases, with 6 bases between them. Germline CDR1 is KGHSH and CDR2 is LQKENI. The CDR3 has 12 amino acids. The CDR3 coding sequence is TGTGCCAGCTCCCCGAACACAGATACGCAGTATTTT. It encodes CASSPNTDTQYF.

The chain employs TRBV5-1 and TRBJ2-7; TRBD2 matches at 7 bases. Trimming at V came to 3 bases and at J to 6 bases, leaving 12 bases not matched to a gene. CDR1 is SGHRS and CDR2 is YFSETQ in the germline V gene. This CDR3 has 15 residues. This chain's CDR3 is CASSWGTGGLREQYF. CDR3 nucleotide sequence: TGCGCCAGCAGCTGGGGGACGGGAGGTCTGCGCGAGCAGTACTTC.

The chain is built from TRBV2 and TRBJ1-2; TRBD1 might be the D (5 bases). V lost 6 bases to trimming and J lost 8 bases, with 13 bases between them. Germline lookup yields CDR1 SNHLY and CDR2 FYNNEI. The CDR3 runs 12 residues. The CDR3 nucleotides read TGTGCCAGCAGCTTGATGACAGAAGGCTACACCTTC. Translation gives CASSLMTEGYTF.

A word on this clone: This likely comes from a read error, as the CDR3 has no conserved phenylalanine or tryptophan at its end. No DNA is shown, since the ends of the CDR3 on it are uncertain; the CDR3 is the one TCRdb lists. The chain joins TRBV5-1 to TRBJ1-4; the table names TRBD1, a call not compared with the DNA. Germline V lookup: CDR1 SGHRS, CDR2 YFSETQ. The CDR3 is 11 amino acids long, termini counted. CDR3 sequence reads: CASSFGRDRVS.

The J gene is TRBJ2-2, the V gene TRBV28; D is unclear. CDR1 and CDR2 (germline): MDHEN, SYDVKM. The length of the CDR3 is 12 residues. V shed 6 bases and J shed 1 base, with 3 bases lying between them. The CDR3 reads CASRQNTGELFF. The CDR3 DNA reads TGTGCCAGCAGACAGAACACCGGGGAGCTGTTTTTT.

Written as DNA, the CDR3 is TGTGCCAGCAGCGACAGGGGAGGTGTTGAAAAACTGTTTTTT. Amino acids: CASSDRGGVEKLFF. This chain joins TRBV5-8 and TRBJ1-4, with TRBD1 identical over 8 bases. The trim removed 4 bases at V and 7 bases at J, leaving 6 bases unmatched. The CDR3 consists of 14 residues. Germline CDR1 SGHTS, CDR2 YDEGEE.

This sequence joins TRBV9 and TRBJ1-1; 7 bases line up with TRBD1. CDR3 length: 16 residues. Germline V gives CDR1 SGDLS, CDR2 YYNGEE. The V segment lost 1 base and the J segment 1 base; nucleotides outside the gene matches: 7. CDR3 DNA sequence: TGTGCCAGCAGCGTACTCCCGGACAGGCCGAACACTGAAGCTTTCTTT. This sequence encodes CASSVLPDRPNTEAFF.

The gene calls are TRBV27 and TRBJ1-4; maybe TRBD1 (6 bases). This CDR3 has 13 amino acids. The germline V and J ends were trimmed by 8 bases and 8 bases, with 15 bases remaining between them. Germline CDR1 reads MNHEY; CDR2 reads SMNVEV (reference sequence). CDR3 sequence reads: CASGTKGGEKLFF. The CDR3 DNA reads as TGTGCCAGCGGGACAAAGGGAGGGGAAAAACTGTTTTTT.

V is TRBV9 and J is TRBJ2-7; 11 nucleotides agree with TRBD2. The CDR3 runs to 15 residues. Germline values: CDR1 SGDLS, CDR2 YYNGEE. V was clipped by 2 bases and J by 3 bases; unmatched bases: 4. CDR3 bases: TGTGCCAGCAGCGTGGGGACTAGCGGTTTCTACGAGCAGTACTTC. Protein product: CASSVGTSGFYEQYF.

The chain is built from TRBV5-1 and TRBJ2-7, with 9 bases that match TRBD2. The germline V gene has CDR1 SGHRS and CDR2 YFSETQ. This CDR3 has 14 residues. J gave up 4 bases and V 3 bases, and 5 bases lay outside the gene matches. CDR3 loop: CASSSYSGSYEQYF. The CDR3 nucleotides are TGCGCCAGCAGCTCCTATAGCGGGAGTTACGAGCAGTACTTC.

The chain links TRBV6-5 to TRBJ1-2; possibly TRBD1 for D (6 bases). The CDR3 is 12 amino acids. Germline CDR1 is MNHEY and CDR2 is SVGAGI. V lost 2 bases and J 8 bases, leaving 9 bases between the germline ends. CDR3 sequence (DNA): TGTGCCAGCAGTTACGGAGGGGGGGGCTACACCTTC. Its protein is CASSYGGGGYTF.

The rearrangement links TRBV5-6 to TRBJ1-2; no clear D gene. V lost 6 bases and J 2 bases, leaving 11 bases between the germline ends. Looked up from germline, CDR1 is SGHDT and CDR2 is YYEEEE. The CDR3 runs 13 residues. This CDR3 reads CASIKDRNYGYTF. For the CDR3, the DNA is TGTGCCAGCATCAAAGACCGGAACTATGGCTACACCTTC.

This chain connects TRBV13 to TRBJ1-1, with D possibly TRBD1 on 6 matching bases. CDR1 is PRHDT, CDR2 FYEKMQ, per germline (reference sequence). The CDR3 is 13 amino acids. V was clipped by 10 bases and J by 0 bases, with 12 bases between them. CDR3 protein: CATTQGMNTEAFF. CDR3 DNA: TGTGCCACAACGCAGGGGATGAACACTGAAGCTTTCTTT.

The chain combines TRBV19 with TRBJ2-3; 10 bases fit TRBD2. Losses at the gene ends were 4 bases for V and 4 bases for J; bases not matched to a gene: 8. Germline CDR1 is LNHDA and CDR2 is SQIVND (reference sequence). The CDR3 is made up of 16 amino acids. The CDR3 region has the DNA TGTGCCAGTAGTACCCCTAGCGGGAGTGTTGCAGATACGCAGTATTTT. Protein product: CASSTPSGSVADTQYF.

This chain uses TRBV19 with TRBJ2-1; D is ambiguous. V shed 3 bases and J shed 0 bases, with 12 bases lying between them. CDR1 is LNHDA, CDR2 SQIVND, per germline (reference sequence). This CDR3 has 16 amino acids. The CDR3 is CASSISEPGSYNEQFF. The CDR3 bases are TGTGCCAGTAGTATTTCTGAACCAGGCTCCTACAATGAGCAGTTCTTC.

The chain employs TRBV7-2 and TRBJ1-2; D is undetermined. From germline, CDR1 is SGHTA and CDR2 FQGNSA. CDR3 length: 13 amino acids. V was trimmed by 2 bases and J by 3 bases, leaving 7 bases between them. As DNA, the CDR3 is TGTGCCAGCAGCTTAACGGGTGACTATGGCTACACCTTC. Translated, it gives CASSLTGDYGYTF.

The J gene is TRBJ1-5, the V gene TRBV6-5, with 7 bases aligning to TRBD1. J was trimmed by 1 base and V by 4 bases; bases with no gene match: 4. From germline, CDR1 is MNHEY and CDR2 SVGAGI. The length of the CDR3 is 15 residues. The chain's CDR3 is CASSSDRPSNQPQHF. The DNA for the CDR3 is TGTGCCAGCAGTTCGGACAGGCCGAGCAATCAGCCCCAGCATTTT.

V usage is TRBV10-2 and J usage is TRBJ2-5; maybe TRBD2 (5 bases). CDR3 length equals 12 residues. Germline values: CDR1 WSHSY, CDR2 SAAADI. The V end was cut by 8 bases, the J end by 1 base, with 8 bases between. In nucleotides, the CDR3 is TGCGCCAGCCGAGGGTCCCAAGAGACCCAGTACTTC. Its translation is CASRGSQETQYF.

This chain connects TRBV5-1 to TRBJ1-4; D not certain. The CDR3 runs to 14 residues. The V gene lost 1 base and the J gene lost 12 bases, with 16 bases spanning the gap. Germline assignment: CDR1 SGHRS and CDR2 YFSETQ. The CDR3 region is CASSLSTVTAQLFF. The CDR3 region has the DNA TGCGCCAGCAGCTTGTCCACCGTTACCGCACAACTGTTTTTT. The full variable domain, completed using reference TRBV5-1 and TRBJ1-4, is KAGVTQTPRYLIKTRGQQVTLSCSPISGHRSVSWYQQTPGQGLQFLFEYFSETQRNKGNFPGRFSGRQFSNSRSEMNVSTLELGDSALYLCASSLSTVTAQLFFGSGTQLSVL.

This chain uses TRBV5-1 with TRBJ1-1; D is unresolved. The ends were cut back, 4 bases at V and 3 bases at J, with 10 bases in the middle. Germline V gene data show CDR1 as SGHRS and CDR2 as YFSETQ. The CDR3 loop spans 13 amino acids. CDR3 in DNA: TGCGCCAGCAGCCTCCTTATTGACACTGAAGCTTTCTTT. Translated: CASSLLIDTEAFF.

The V call is TRBV10-1, the J call TRBJ2-1; 10 nucleotides match TRBD1. The CDR3 is made up of 15 amino acids. CDR1 and CDR2 from the germline V gene are WNHNN and SYGVQD (reference sequence). The trim removed 5 bases at V and 3 bases at J, leaving 4 bases unmatched. CDR3 sequence reads: CASSSGTGVYNEQFF. CDR3 in DNA: TGCGCCAGCAGTTCTGGGACAGGGGTCTACAATGAGCAGTTCTTC.

This clone was detected once. The chain carries TRBV5-4 and TRBJ1-2, with TRBD1 matching 7 bases. Germline loops: CDR1 SGHNT, CDR2 YYREEE (reference sequence). This CDR3 region has 13 residues. Trimming removed 7 bases from V and 6 bases from J; junction bases left unmatched: 9. The CDR3 DNA is TGTGCCAGCCAACGGACTGGGACAGATGGCTACACCTTC. Translating gives CASQRTGTDGYTF.